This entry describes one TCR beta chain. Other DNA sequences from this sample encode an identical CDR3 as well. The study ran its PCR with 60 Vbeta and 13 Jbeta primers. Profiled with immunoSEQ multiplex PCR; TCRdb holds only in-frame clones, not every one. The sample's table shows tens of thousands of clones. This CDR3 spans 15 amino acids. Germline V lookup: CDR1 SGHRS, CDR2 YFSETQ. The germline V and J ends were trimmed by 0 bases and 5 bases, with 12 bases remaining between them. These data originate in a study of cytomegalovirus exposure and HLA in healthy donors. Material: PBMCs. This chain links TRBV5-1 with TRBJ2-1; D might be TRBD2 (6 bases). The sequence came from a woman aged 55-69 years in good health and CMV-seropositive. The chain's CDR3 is CASSLGGGRDNEQFF. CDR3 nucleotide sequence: TGCGCCAGCAGCTTGGGAGGAGGGCGAGACAATGAGCAGTTCTTC.